The present T cell receptor (beta chain) was sequenced within a study of blood T cell repertoires in COVID-19. Only in-frame clones appear in the TCRdb table, and some are missing; sequencing was by immunoSEQ multiplex PCR. The sample lists about 150,000 clones; around 83% were seen once. The CDR3 has 15 residues. Germline V CDR1 and CDR2: SGHRS, YFSETQ. J gave up 3 bases and V 3 bases, and 8 bases lay outside the gene matches. The sequence derives from a woman aged 55-69 years with acute or convalescent COVID-19. The chain is built from TRBV5-1 and TRBJ1-1; 7 bases are a match to TRBD1. Sequenced sample: peripheral blood. DNA for the CDR3: TGCGCCAGCAGCTGGAGACAGGGTAGGGACACTGAAGCTTTCTTT. This gives the protein CASSWRQGRDTEAFF.